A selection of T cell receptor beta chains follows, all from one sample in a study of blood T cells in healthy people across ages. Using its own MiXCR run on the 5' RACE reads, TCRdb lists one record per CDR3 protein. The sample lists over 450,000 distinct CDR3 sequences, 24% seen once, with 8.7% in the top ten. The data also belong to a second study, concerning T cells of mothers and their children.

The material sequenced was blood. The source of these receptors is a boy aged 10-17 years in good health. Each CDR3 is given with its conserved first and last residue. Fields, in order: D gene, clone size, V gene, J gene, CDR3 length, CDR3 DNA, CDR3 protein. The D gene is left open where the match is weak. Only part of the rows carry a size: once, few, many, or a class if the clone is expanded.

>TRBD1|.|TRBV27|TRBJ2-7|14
TGTGCCAGCAGTCCGACAGGGTACTCCTACGAGCAGTACTTC
CASSPTGYSYEQYF
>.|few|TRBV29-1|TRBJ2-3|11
TGCAGCGTTGAGAAAGCAGATACGCAGTATTTT
CSVEKADTQYF
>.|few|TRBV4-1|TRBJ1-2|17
TGCGCCAGCAGTTCAATATACCTCAGGGTAACGAACTATGGCTACACCTTC
CASSSIYLRVTNYGYTF
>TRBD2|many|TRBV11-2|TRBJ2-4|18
TGTGCCAGCAGCTTAGTCCTAGCGGGAGATCTGGCCAAAAACATTCAGTACTTC
CASSLVLAGDLAKNIQYF
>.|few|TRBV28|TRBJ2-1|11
TGTGCCACCAGGGTGGGAGATGAGCAGTTCTTC
CATRVGDEQFF
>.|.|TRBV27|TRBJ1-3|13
TGTGCCAGCAGTGAAGGGGCTGGAAACACCATATATTTT
CASSEGAGNTIYF
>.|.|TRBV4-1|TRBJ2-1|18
TGCGCCAGCAGCCAAGAAGCCGGACCCCACCTCTACTACAATGAGCAGTTCTTC
CASSQEAGPHLYYNEQFF
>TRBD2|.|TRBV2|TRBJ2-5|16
TGTGCCAGCAGCCGAAGGCCCAGCGGGGGCCAAGAGACCCAGTACTTC
CASSRRPSGGQETQYF
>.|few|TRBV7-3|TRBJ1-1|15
TGTGCCAGCAGCTTATTGGGTCGGCAGAACACTGAAGCTTTCTTT
CASSLLGRQNTEAFF
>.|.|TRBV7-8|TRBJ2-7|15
TGTGCCAGCAGCTTAGAGACGGGAAGCACCTACGAGCAGTACTTC
CASSLETGSTYEQYF
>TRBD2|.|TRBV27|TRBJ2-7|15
TGTGCCAGCAGTTGGGCTAGCGGTGGCCACTACGAGCAGTACTTC
CASSWASGGHYEQYF
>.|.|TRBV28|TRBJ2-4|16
TGTGCCAGCAGTTCACCAGGGGACCTAGCCAAAAACATTCAGTACTTC
CASSSPGDLAKNIQYF
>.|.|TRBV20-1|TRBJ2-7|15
TGCAGTGCTAGAGGGTATGACGGGTCCCACTACGAGCAGTACTTC
CSARGYDGSHYEQYF
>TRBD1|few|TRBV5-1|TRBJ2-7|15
TGCGCCAGCAGCTTGTTGGAGCAGGGGGCCTACGAGCAGTACTTC
CASSLLEQGAYEQYF
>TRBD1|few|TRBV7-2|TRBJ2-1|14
TGTGCCAGCAGAATGACAGGGGGGAGGGATGAGCAGTTCTTC
CASRMTGGRDEQFF
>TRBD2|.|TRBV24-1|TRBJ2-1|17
TGTGCCACCAGTACTATAACAGGCGGGGGATCCTACAATGAGCAGTTCTTC
CATSTITGGGSYNEQFF
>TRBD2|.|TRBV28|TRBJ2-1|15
TGTGCCACCCTAAAGCGGGAGGGCCTTTACAATGAGCAGTTCTTC
CATLKREGLYNEQFF
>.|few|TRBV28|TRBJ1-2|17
TGTGCCAGCAGCATTAAGGTCCGGATATGGTTGAGCTATGGCTACACCTTC
CASSIKVRIWLSYGYTF
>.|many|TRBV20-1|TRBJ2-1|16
TGCAGTGCTAGAGCCAAACTCGGAAGCTCCTACAATGAGCAGTTCTTC
CSARAKLGSSYNEQFF
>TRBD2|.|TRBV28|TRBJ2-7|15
TGTGCCAGCAGTTTGGGCGGGGGGTTATCCTACGAGCAGTACTTC
CASSLGGGLSYEQYF
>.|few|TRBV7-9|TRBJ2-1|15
TGTGCCAGCAGCCAAAACCCATCCCATAACAATGAGCAGTTCTTC
CASSQNPSHNNEQFF
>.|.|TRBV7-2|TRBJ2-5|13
TGTGCCAGCAGCTTGTTCGTCCAAGAGACCCAGTACTTC
CASSLFVQETQYF
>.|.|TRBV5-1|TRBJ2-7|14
TGCGCCAGCAGCCCGTATGGGAGCTCCTACGAGCAGTACTTC
CASSPYGSSYEQYF
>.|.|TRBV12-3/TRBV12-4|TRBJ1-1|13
TGTGCCAGCAGCCGACAGGCGGGGACTGAAGCTTTCTTT
CASSRQAGTEAFF
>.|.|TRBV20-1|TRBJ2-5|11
TGCAGTGCCAGAATATCCGAGACCCAGTACTTC
CSARISETQYF
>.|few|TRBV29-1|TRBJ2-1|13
TGCAGCGTTGGAGGGAACTACTACAATGAGCAGTTCTTC
CSVGGNYYNEQFF
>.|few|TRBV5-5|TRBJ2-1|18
TGTGCCAGCAGCTTGGGACCGGGGGTAACAGGGCGAAACAATGAGCAGTTCTTC
CASSLGPGVTGRNNEQFF
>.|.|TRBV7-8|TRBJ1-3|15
TGTGCCAGCAGCTTAGCGCGGGGCTCTGGAAACACCGTATATTTT
CASSLARGSGNTVYF
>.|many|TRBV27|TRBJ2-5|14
TGTGCCAGCAGCTTGCGGGGAAGCCAAGAGACCCAGTACTTC
CASSLRGSQETQYF
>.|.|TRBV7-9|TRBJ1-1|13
TGTGCCAGCAAGCTTACTGGGAACACTGAAGCTTTCTTT
CASKLTGNTEAFF
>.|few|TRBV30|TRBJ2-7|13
TGTGCCTGGAGTGTCAAGGACTCCTACGAGCAGTACTTC
CAWSVKDSYEQYF
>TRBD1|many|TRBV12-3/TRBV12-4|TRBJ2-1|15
TGTGCCAGCCTAACCCGGGACAGTTCCTACAATGAGCAGTTCTTC
CASLTRDSSYNEQFF
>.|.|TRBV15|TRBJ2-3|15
TGTGCCACCAGGACAGGGGAGGGGCACACAGATACGCAGTATTTT
CATRTGEGHTDTQYF
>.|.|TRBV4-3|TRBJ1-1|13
TGCGCCAGCAGCCCTGGTAATCTAAATGAAGCTTTCTTT
CASSPGNLNEAFF
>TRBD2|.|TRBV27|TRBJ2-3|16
TGTGCCAGCAGTCCATTTCTAGCGGTTAGCACAGATACGCAGTATTTT
CASSPFLAVSTDTQYF
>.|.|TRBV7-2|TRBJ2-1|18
TGTGCCAGCAGCTTAGCAAGGACAGCGAAGCGGACTTACAATGAGCAGTTCTTC
CASSLARTAKRTYNEQFF
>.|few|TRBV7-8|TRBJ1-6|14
TGTGCCAGCAGCCCGGGACGAGGTGGTTCACCCCTCCACTTT
CASSPGRGGSPLHF
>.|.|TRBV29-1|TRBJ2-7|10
TGCAGCGTTCGGGTCTACGAGCAGTACTTC
CSVRVYEQYF
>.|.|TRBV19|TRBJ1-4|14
TGTGCCAGTAGACGGATCGGTTCGGGGGAAAAACTGTTTTTT
CASRRIGSGEKLFF
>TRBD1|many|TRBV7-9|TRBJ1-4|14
TGTGCCAGCATCCTCACAGGGGGCGGTGAAAAACTGTTTTTT
CASILTGGGEKLFF
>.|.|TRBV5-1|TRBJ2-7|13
TGCGCCAGCAGCCCGTCTAATGGCCACGAGCAGTACTTC
CASSPSNGHEQYF
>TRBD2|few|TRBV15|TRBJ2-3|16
TGTGCCACCAGCGTCGGGACTAGCGAGGTCACAGATACGCAGTATTTT
CATSVGTSEVTDTQYF
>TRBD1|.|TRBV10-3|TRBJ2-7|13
TGTGCCATCAGTGAAGGACAGGGCGGCGAGCAGTACTTC
CAISEGQGGEQYF
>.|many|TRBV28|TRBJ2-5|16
TGTGCCAGCAGGGAGCTAGCTGGCGGAGGGGCAGAGACCCAGTACTTC
CASRELAGGGAETQYF
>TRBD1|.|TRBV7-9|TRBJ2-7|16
TGTGCCAGCAGCTTGGTACAGGGGCTAAGGTCCTACGAGCAGTACTTC
CASSLVQGLRSYEQYF
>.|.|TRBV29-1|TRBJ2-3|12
TGCAGCGTTGTGGCGGGGATTGATACGCAGTATTTT
CSVVAGIDTQYF